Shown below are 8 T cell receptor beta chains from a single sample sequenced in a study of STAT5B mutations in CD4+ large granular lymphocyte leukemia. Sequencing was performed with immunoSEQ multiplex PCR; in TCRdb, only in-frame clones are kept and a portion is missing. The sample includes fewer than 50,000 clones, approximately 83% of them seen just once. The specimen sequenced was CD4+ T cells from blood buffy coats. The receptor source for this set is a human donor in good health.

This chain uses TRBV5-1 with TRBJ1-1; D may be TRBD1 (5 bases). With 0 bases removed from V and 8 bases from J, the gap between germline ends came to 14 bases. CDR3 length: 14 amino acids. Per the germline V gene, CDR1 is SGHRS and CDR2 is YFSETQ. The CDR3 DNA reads TGCGCCAGCAGCTTGGCCGGGGGAGGGACCGAAGCTTTCTTT. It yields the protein CASSLAGGGTEAFF.

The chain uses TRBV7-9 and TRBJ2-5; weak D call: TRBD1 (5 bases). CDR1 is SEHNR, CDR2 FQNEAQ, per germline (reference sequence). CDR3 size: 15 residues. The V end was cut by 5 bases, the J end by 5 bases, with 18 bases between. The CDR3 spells CASSPLAQGLETQYF. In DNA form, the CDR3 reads TGTGCCAGCAGCCCTCTTGCCCAGGGTCTGGAGACCCAGTACTTC.

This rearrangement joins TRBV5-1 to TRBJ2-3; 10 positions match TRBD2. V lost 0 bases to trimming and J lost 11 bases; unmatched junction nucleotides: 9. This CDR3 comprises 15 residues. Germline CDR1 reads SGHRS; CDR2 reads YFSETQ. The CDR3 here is CASSLGGSGGRGQYF. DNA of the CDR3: TGCGCCAGCAGCTTGGGCGGTAGCGGGGGGCGTGGGCAGTATTTT.

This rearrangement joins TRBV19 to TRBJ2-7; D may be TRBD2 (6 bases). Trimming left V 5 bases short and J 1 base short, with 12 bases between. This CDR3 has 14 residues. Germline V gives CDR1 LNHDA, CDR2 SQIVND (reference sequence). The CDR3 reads CASSPNGGSYEQYF. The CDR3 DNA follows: TGTGCCAGTAGTCCCAACGGGGGATCCTACGAGCAGTACTTC.

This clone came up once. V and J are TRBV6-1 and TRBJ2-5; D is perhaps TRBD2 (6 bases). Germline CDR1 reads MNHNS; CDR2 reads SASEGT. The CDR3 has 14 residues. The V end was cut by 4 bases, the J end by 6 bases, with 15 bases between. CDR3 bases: TGTGCCAGCAGTGTCGGGAGACTTCAACAGACCCAGTACTTC. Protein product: CASSVGRLQQTQYF.

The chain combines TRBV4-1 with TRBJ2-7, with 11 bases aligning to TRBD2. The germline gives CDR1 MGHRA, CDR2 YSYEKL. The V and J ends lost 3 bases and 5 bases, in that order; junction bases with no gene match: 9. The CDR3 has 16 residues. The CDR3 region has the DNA TGCGCCAGCAGCCAGGGAGTAGCGGGGGGGCACGACGAGCAGTACTTC. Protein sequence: CASSQGVAGGHDEQYF.

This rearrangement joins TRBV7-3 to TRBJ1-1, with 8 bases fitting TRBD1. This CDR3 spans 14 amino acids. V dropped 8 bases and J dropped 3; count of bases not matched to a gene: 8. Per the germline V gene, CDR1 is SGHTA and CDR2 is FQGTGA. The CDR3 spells CASQRDRRDTEAFF. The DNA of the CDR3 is TGTGCCAGCCAACGGGACAGGAGGGACACTGAAGCTTTCTTT. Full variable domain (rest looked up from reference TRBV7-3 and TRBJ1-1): GAGVSQTPSNKVTEKGKYVELRCDPISGHTALYWYRQSLGQGPEFLIYFQGTGAADDSGLPNDRFFAVRPEGSVSTLKIQRTERGDSAVYLCASQRDRRDTEAFFGQGTRLTVV.

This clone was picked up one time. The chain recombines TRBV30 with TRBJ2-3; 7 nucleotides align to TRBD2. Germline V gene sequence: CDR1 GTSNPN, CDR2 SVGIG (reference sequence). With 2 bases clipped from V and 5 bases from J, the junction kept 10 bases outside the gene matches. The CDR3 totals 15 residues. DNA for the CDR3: TGTGCCTGGAGTCCGGGGCTAGCGGCCCAAGATACGCAGTATTTT. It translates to CAWSPGLAAQDTQYF.